The 8 T cell receptor beta chains below all came from one sample that was sequenced in a study of blood T cell repertoires in COVID-19. The repertoire was sequenced with immunoSEQ multiplex PCR; TCRdb's copy has only in-frame clones and lacks some. The sample holds some 180,000 clones, approximately 91% seen once. The sample consisted of peripheral blood. Every receptor here comes from a man between 18 and 35 years old with COVID-19, enrolled during active disease.

This clone occurred once. This chain links TRBV6-6 with TRBJ1-5; no clear D. Looked up from germline, CDR1 is MNHNY and CDR2 is SVGAGI (reference sequence). The CDR3 runs to 12 residues. V gave up 6 bases and J gave up 6 bases, with 9 bases separating them. The CDR3 is CASSQVGQPQHF. The CDR3 bases are TGTGCCAGCAGCCAGGTGGGTCAGCCCCAGCATTTT.

This clone was recorded a few times. The chain carries TRBV4-1 and TRBJ2-7; 9 nucleotides match TRBD2. V gave up 1 base and J gave up 0 bases; unmatched junction bases: 4. The CDR3 runs 16 residues. Germline V gene data show CDR1 as MGHRA and CDR2 as YSYEKL. CDR3 protein: CASSQVGLAHSYEQYF. CDR3 sequence (DNA): TGCGCCAGCAGCCAAGTAGGACTAGCGCACTCCTACGAGCAGTACTTC.

The gene calls are TRBV6-4 and TRBJ2-3; TRBD2 might be the D (6 bases). The germline V gene has CDR1 MRHNA and CDR2 SNTAGT. This CDR3 spans 13 amino acids. V was cut by 4 bases and J by 6 bases, with 11 bases left in between. CDR3 sequence: CASSVSSEDTQYF. CDR3 DNA sequence: TGTGCCAGCAGTGTGTCTAGCGAGGATACGCAGTATTTT.

This chain uses TRBV28 with TRBJ1-1, with D maybe TRBD1 (6 bases). Germline CDR1 is MDHEN and CDR2 is SYDVKM. There are 12 residues in the CDR3. Trimming stripped 6 bases from V and 5 bases from J, with 10 bases between. The DNA of the CDR3 is TGTGCCAGCAGGACAGGCGGGACTGAAGCTTTCTTT. It yields the protein CASRTGGTEAFF. Based on the CDR3 plus reference TRBV28 and TRBJ1-1, the full variable domain is DVKVTQSSRYLVKRTGEKVFLECVQDMDHENMFWYRQDPGLGLRLIYFSYDVKMKEKGDIPEGYSVSREKKERFSLILESASTNQTSMYLCASRTGGTEAFFGQGTRLTVV.

The DNA for the CDR3 is TGTGCCAGCAGTTTTACAGGGAGCACAGATACGCAGTATTTT. This gives the protein CASSFTGSTDTQYF. The gene calls are TRBV28 and TRBJ2-3; D possibly corresponds to TRBD1 (6 bases). Germline V gene data show CDR1 as MDHEN and CDR2 as SYDVKM. V dropped 3 bases and J dropped 0 bases, with 7 bases sitting between them. CDR3 length equals 14 residues.

This chain connects TRBV10-2 to TRBJ2-5; D unclear. Trimming cost V 0 bases and J 5 bases, with 10 bases left between them. This CDR3 is built from 14 residues. Germline lookup yields CDR1 WSHSY and CDR2 SAAADI. The CDR3 here is CASSESLTRETQYF. CDR3 DNA: TGCGCCAGCAGTGAGTCTCTCACTCGGGAGACCCAGTACTTC.

V gene TRBV28 combines with J gene TRBJ2-7; D is perhaps TRBD2 (6 bases). Germline V gene lookup returns CDR1 MDHEN and CDR2 SYDVKM. Trimming cost V 5 bases and J 7 bases, with 9 bases left between them. This CDR3 spans 11 amino acids. The CDR3 is CASSPGGEQYF. In DNA form, the CDR3 reads TGTGCCAGCAGTCCTGGGGGGGAGCAGTACTTC.

J is TRBJ2-1 and V is TRBV7-9, with 11 bases that match TRBD2. The CDR3 sequence is 16 residues long. Germline V CDR1 and CDR2: SEHNR, FQNEAQ (reference sequence). V gave up 0 bases and J gave up 10 bases; unmatched junction bases: 8. Written as DNA, the CDR3 is TGTGCCAGCAGCTTAGCGTGGCTAGCGGGAGGTTACGAGCAGTTCTTC. Its protein product is CASSLAWLAGGYEQFF.